Listed below are T cell receptor beta chains from one sample, sequenced in a study of OX40 agonist ivuxolimab in advanced cancers. TCRdb's table, derived via immunoSEQ multiplex PCR, lists solely in-frame clones and lacks some. Of tens of thousands of clones in the sample, 88% were seen once. This material consisted of CD4+ or CD8+ T cells sorted from blood, taken in a trial of the OX40 agonist ivuxolimab. The receptors were gathered from an adult with an advanced solid tumor such as melanoma, head and neck, liver or kidney cancer. Each CDR3 is given with its conserved first and last residue.

j_gene: TRBJ2-3
v_gene: TRBV18
CDR3aa: CASSPRLAPSTDTQYF

j_gene: TRBJ1-2
v_gene: TRBV7-2
CDR3aa: CASSFDRGLYGYTF

j_gene: TRBJ2-7
v_gene: TRBV5-6
CDR3aa: CASSSRDWTSAGYEQYF

j_gene: TRBJ2-3
v_gene: TRBV5-1
CDR3aa: CASSLGGAGLSTDTQYF

j_gene: TRBJ1-2
v_gene: TRBV5-1
CDR3aa: CASRPEFDRYTF

j_gene: TRBJ1-1
v_gene: TRBV11-3
CDR3aa: CASSLVTGGTEAFF

j_gene: TRBJ2-1
v_gene: TRBV11-2
CDR3aa: CASSLVVGQGAHEQFF

j_gene: TRBJ2-7
v_gene: TRBV6-1
CDR3aa: CASSERGSHYLSEQYF

j_gene: TRBJ1-1
v_gene: TRBV2
CDR3aa: CASIRQDLNTEAFF

j_gene: TRBJ2-5
v_gene: TRBV6-1
CDR3aa: CASSVSGYTETQYF

j_gene: TRBJ2-7
v_gene: TRBV5-4
CDR3aa: CASSLIGSGTSYEQYF

j_gene: TRBJ2-5
v_gene: TRBV5-1
CDR3aa: CASSAGTLGETQYF

j_gene: TRBJ2-1
v_gene: TRBV11-2
CDR3aa: CASSFLAGGNNEQFF

j_gene: .
v_gene: TRBV7-9
CDR3aa: CASSLQTGSYEQYF

j_gene: TRBJ1-2
v_gene: TRBV10-3
CDR3aa: CAISESRDGYGYTF

j_gene: TRBJ2-4
v_gene: TRBV19
CDR3aa: CASSLEGGAGNIQYF

j_gene: TRBJ2-3
v_gene: TRBV19
CDR3aa: CASSTSRAGVDTQYF

j_gene: TRBJ2-7
v_gene: TRBV28
CDR3aa: CASHESPGGYEQYF

j_gene: TRBJ2-3
v_gene: TRBV5-1
CDR3aa: CASSLLDTQYF

j_gene: TRBJ2-1
v_gene: TRBV6-6
CDR3aa: CASSFTGTGYNEQFF

j_gene: TRBJ2-2
v_gene: TRBV28
CDR3aa: CASSTSRPTNTGELFF

j_gene: TRBJ1-1
v_gene: TRBV6-1
CDR3aa: CASSRTVLGNTEAFF

j_gene: TRBJ2-2
v_gene: TRBV2
CDR3aa: CASAPENTGELFF

j_gene: TRBJ2-3
v_gene: TRBV5-1
CDR3aa: CASNTVPTDTQYF

j_gene: TRBJ2-1
v_gene: TRBV18
CDR3aa: CASSPFGLTSYNEQFF

j_gene: TRBJ1-2
v_gene: TRBV5-4
CDR3aa: CASSLDRQGVGYTF

j_gene: TRBJ2-2
v_gene: TRBV18
CDR3aa: CASSPPRNTGELFF

j_gene: TRBJ1-2
v_gene: TRBV4-1
CDR3aa: CASSQEGQIYGYTF

j_gene: TRBJ2-3
v_gene: TRBV6-5
CDR3aa: CASSYSLTRPDTQYF

j_gene: TRBJ1-2
v_gene: TRBV19
CDR3aa: CASSPGTGGRYGYTF

j_gene: TRBJ1-1
v_gene: TRBV4-1
CDR3aa: CASSLERDTEAFF

j_gene: TRBJ2-7
v_gene: TRBV5-6
CDR3aa: CASSFVLIGGYEQYF

j_gene: TRBJ2-7
v_gene: TRBV18
CDR3aa: CASSPGGSSYEQYF

j_gene: TRBJ2-3
v_gene: TRBV6-1
CDR3aa: CASSERGTGVTDTQYF

j_gene: TRBJ1-3
v_gene: TRBV6-5
CDR3aa: CASRQTGRNTIYF

j_gene: TRBJ1-1
v_gene: TRBV7-9
CDR3aa: CASSLGRGGEGTEAFF

j_gene: TRBJ1-5
v_gene: TRBV28
CDR3aa: CASSLQNQPQHF

j_gene: TRBJ2-3
v_gene: TRBV5-5
CDR3aa: CASSLERTQYF

j_gene: TRBJ2-2
v_gene: TRBV6-1
CDR3aa: CASSERTGELFF

j_gene: TRBJ1-5
v_gene: TRBV6-1
CDR3aa: CASSEEPTGQPQHF

j_gene: TRBJ2-7
v_gene: TRBV6-7
CDR3aa: CASSYSSKREQSPYEQYF

j_gene: TRBJ1-4
v_gene: TRBV7-2
CDR3aa: CASSLYQTEKLFF

j_gene: TRBJ2-7
v_gene: TRBV29-1
CDR3aa: CSVEEGRGGEQYF

j_gene: TRBJ2-3
v_gene: TRBV5-1
CDR3aa: CASSLGGLAGANTDTQYF

j_gene: TRBJ2-3
v_gene: TRBV7-2
CDR3aa: CASSLAPSLAVTDTQYF

j_gene: TRBJ2-1
v_gene: TRBV5-4
CDR3aa: CASSLAIAYNEQFF

j_gene: TRBJ2-7
v_gene: TRBV5-1
CDR3aa: CASSPTTGTGSSYEQYF

j_gene: TRBJ2-3
v_gene: TRBV5-1
CDR3aa: CASSLAGQESTDTQYF

j_gene: TRBJ2-2
v_gene: TRBV4-1
CDR3aa: CASSQSGGTTNTGELFF

j_gene: TRBJ2-5
v_gene: TRBV7-9
CDR3aa: CASSFSPMEMTQYF

j_gene: TRBJ1-3
v_gene: TRBV28
CDR3aa: CASYPGGVRNTIYF

j_gene: TRBJ2-2
v_gene: TRBV5-4
CDR3aa: CASSRQGAGTGELFF